The 2 T cell receptor beta chains in this list originate from one sample, sequenced in a study of blood T cell repertoires in COVID-19. The protocol was immunoSEQ multiplex PCR, while the TCRdb copy is restricted to in-frame clones and leaves out a portion. The table records 80,000 to 100,000 clones, roughly 82% of them present only once. The specimen was peripheral blood. The receptors were gathered from an older man with active or convalescent COVID-19.

This clone was detected once. This sequence joins TRBV6-5 and TRBJ2-3, with 7 bases fitting TRBD1. The CDR3 runs to 12 residues. J was trimmed by 3 bases and V by 6 bases; bases with no gene match: 0. Germline CDR1 reads MNHEY; CDR2 reads SVGAGI. The CDR3 coding sequence is TGTGCCAGCAGGGGACAGACAGATACGCAGTATTTT. Translation gives CASRGQTDTQYF.

This rearrangement joins TRBV5-1 to TRBJ1-2; 9 bases fit TRBD1. J was trimmed by 6 bases and V by 3 bases; bases with no gene match: 6. This CDR3 contains 14 residues. Germline CDR1 is SGHRS and CDR2 is YFSETQ. This CDR3 reads CASSYLQGADGYTF. The DNA for the CDR3 is TGCGCCAGCAGCTACTTACAGGGGGCGGATGGCTACACCTTC.